The T cell receptor beta chain under discussion was sequenced for a study of breast tumors, draining lymph nodes, adjacent tissues. Broader study findings: Data fit most tumor T cells coming from lymph node, expanding in tumor. Tumors had less TCR diversity than lymph nodes, more than nontumor tissue. Luminal-like breast cancer showed significantly higher tumor–nontumor repertoire similarity than basal-like.

Samples came from axillary lymph nodes draining the breast cancer. TCRdb recomputed calls from the multiplex PCR reads with MiXCR, one row per CDR3 protein. The data show about 130,000 distinct CDR3 sequences, less than 20% seen once. The ends lost 5 bases at V and 3 bases at J; junction bases unmatched: 4. CDR3 length: 14 residues. The germline gives CDR1 KGHSH, CDR2 LQKENI. Comment on this clonotype: The antigen is not known.

Sequencing used axillary lymph node tissue. The TCR sequence derives from a female donor with breast cancer. Some clones in this sample may be carry-over from other donors' samples. V gene TRBV18 combines with J gene TRBJ1-2; 9 nucleotides match TRBD1. The CDR3 DNA reads TGTGCCAGCTCAGCGGGACAGGGATACTATGGCTACACCTTC. As protein: CASSAGQGYYGYTF.